One TCR beta chain is described in this entry. Clones were read by immunoSEQ multiplex PCR, and TCRdb kept only the in-frame ones, dropping some. This sample yields 15,000 or so clones, of which almost 85% are seen a single time; under 20% belongs to the top ten. The sample originates from a study of PD-1 blockade in mismatch repair-deficient tumors. The sample in question was PBMCs, obtained before pembrolizumab treatment. This sequence was found in an adult with mismatch repair-deficient cancer.

The CDR3 DNA is TGCGCCAGCAGCATTACAGGGGCCTATGGCTACACCTTC. As protein: CASSITGAYGYTF. The chain is built from TRBV5-1 and TRBJ1-2; TRBD1 aligns across 7 bases. Germline V lookup: CDR1 SGHRS, CDR2 YFSETQ. The CDR3 runs 13 residues. V lost 4 bases, J lost 4 bases, and 4 bases stayed unmatched.